Below, 21 T cell receptor beta chains from the same sample are listed, as sequenced in a study of control samples from healthy donors and cancer patients. The method was immunoSEQ multiplex PCR; TCRdb's version includes in-frame clones alone and lacks a portion of them. The table shows 100,000 to 130,000 clones, with 70% to 85% occurring only once. Input material: blood. The receptors were sampled from a man aged 18 to 29 in good health.

This clone has a handful of counts. The rearrangement uses TRBV6-5 and TRBJ1-3; possible D gene TRBD1, 6 bases. Trimming removed 2 bases at V and 0 bases at J, with 11 bases between. The CDR3 is 16 amino acids. Germline loops: CDR1 MNHEY, CDR2 SVGAGI. The CDR3 DNA reads TGTGCCAGCAGTTACACTTGGACAGTCTCTGGAAACACCATATATTTT. Residues: CASSYTWTVSGNTIYF.

The chain is built from TRBV28 and TRBJ2-7; D may be TRBD1 (6 bases). The CDR3 is 16 residues long. The V end lost 5 bases, the J end lost 4 bases, and 21 bases lay between the germline ends. CDR1 and CDR2 from the germline V gene are MDHEN and SYDVKM. The CDR3 sequence: CASSPRGGQRRYEQYF. The CDR3 bases are TGTGCCAGCAGTCCCCGAGGAGGACAGAGACGTTACGAGCAGTACTTC.

The rearrangement links TRBV11-2 to TRBJ2-2; possibly TRBD1 for D (6 bases). CDR1 and CDR2 from the germline V gene are SGHAT and FQNNGV. The CDR3 has 14 residues. With 5 bases removed from V and 3 bases from J, the gap between germline ends came to 10 bases. The CDR3 reads CASSPQGYTGELFF. CDR3 nucleotide sequence: TGTGCCAGCAGCCCACAGGGCTACACCGGGGAGCTGTTTTTT.

A single count supports this clone. The genes are TRBV7-8 and TRBJ2-3, with D unresolved. There are 14 residues in the CDR3. V was clipped by 2 bases and J by 2 bases, with 8 bases between them. Germline-derived CDR1 and CDR2 are SGHVS and FQNEAQ. The CDR3 protein is CASSLFGPTDTQYF. CDR3 coding DNA: TGTGCCAGCAGCTTATTTGGTCCCACAGATACGCAGTATTTT.

This chain connects TRBV19 to TRBJ2-2; D perhaps matches TRBD1 (5 bases). This CDR3 has 12 residues. Per germline, CDR1 LNHDA and CDR2 SQIVND (reference sequence). V was trimmed by 8 bases and J by 6 bases, leaving 10 bases between them. Written as DNA, the CDR3 is TGTGCCAGTTCCAGGGTATCCGGGGAGCTGTTTTTT. Translated: CASSRVSGELFF.

The chain carries TRBV4-3 and TRBJ1-1, with D hard to call. The CDR3 has 15 amino acids. Trimming cost V 3 bases and J 3 bases, with 14 bases left between them. CDR1 is LGHNA and CDR2 is YSLEER in the germline V gene. In DNA form, the CDR3 reads TGCGCCAGCAGCCAGGAACTAAGCGGGTACACTGAAGCTTTCTTT. Protein sequence: CASSQELSGYTEAFF.

The chain employs TRBV5-1 and TRBJ2-3; 8 bases are shared with TRBD1. Trimming took 4 bases from V and 5 from J; bases not matched to a gene: 6. The CDR3 totals 14 residues. The germline gives CDR1 SGHRS, CDR2 YFSETQ. CDR3 sequence (DNA): TGCGCCAGCAGCCCAGGGACAGGCAGAGATACGCAGTATTTT. Translation gives CASSPGTGRDTQYF.

The chain has TRBV27 and TRBJ1-2, with TRBD1 matching over 8 bases. Looked up from germline, CDR1 is MNHEY and CDR2 is SMNVEV (reference sequence). V gave up 7 bases and J gave up 4 bases; unmatched junction bases: 11. The length of the CDR3 is 15 residues. The CDR3 loop is CASKKQGQAVYGYTF. CDR3 sequence (DNA): TGTGCCAGCAAGAAGCAGGGACAGGCCGTCTATGGCTACACCTTC.

This clone appeared a single time. This chain's CDR3 is CASGGQIFSSEKLFF. The DNA for the CDR3 is TGTGCCAGTGGGGGACAGATATTTTCAAGTGAAAAACTGTTTTTT. The chain is built from TRBV2 and TRBJ1-4; 7 positions agree with TRBD1. Trimming at V came to 9 bases and at J to 7 bases, leaving 14 bases not matched to a gene. The CDR3 has 15 residues. Germline V gene lookup returns CDR1 SNHLY and CDR2 FYNNEI.

V usage is TRBV25-1 and J usage is TRBJ1-4; D remains ambiguous. With 3 bases removed from V and 4 bases from J, the gap between germline ends came to 9 bases. Germline CDR1 reads MGHDK; CDR2 reads SYGVNS. The CDR3 sequence is 14 residues long. CDR3 amino acids: CASSERQINEKLFF. The CDR3 region has the DNA TGTGCCAGCAGTGAGAGGCAGATTAATGAAAAACTGTTTTTT.

This clone appeared once. CDR3 bases: TGTGCCAGTAGTATAGAGGAGGCAGAATCAAGCGGCCAAGAGACCCAGTACTTC. It translates to CASSIEEAESSGQETQYF. The chain employs TRBV19 and TRBJ2-5; TRBD2 might be the D (5 bases). This CDR3 has 18 residues. Germline CDR1 and CDR2: LNHDA and SQIVND (reference sequence). V shed 0 bases and J shed 1 base, with 18 bases lying between them. Filled out from reference TRBV19 and TRBJ2-5, the complete variable domain reads DGGITQSPKYLFRKEGQNVTLSCEQNLNHDAMYWYRQDPGQGLRLIYYSQIVNDFQKGDIAEGYSVSREKKESFPLTVTSAQKNPTAFYLCASSIEEAESSGQETQYFGPGTRLLVL.

The chain couples TRBV29-1 to TRBJ2-1, with a weak D call TRBD1 (5 bases). V shed 8 bases and J shed 4 bases, with 15 bases lying between them. This CDR3 is built from 13 residues. Germline V gene data show CDR1 as SQVTM and CDR2 as ANQGSEA. The CDR3 DNA sequence: TGCAGCTTTGGACCTACAGGTTACAATGAGCAGTTCTTC. Translating it yields CSFGPTGYNEQFF.

The rearrangement links TRBV4-1 to TRBJ2-5; 12 bases map to TRBD2. This CDR3 is 16 amino acids long. The trim removed 1 base at V and 3 bases at J, leaving 3 bases unmatched. Germline V gives CDR1 MGHRA, CDR2 YSYEKL. The CDR3 coding sequence is TGCGCCAGCAGCCAAGGGCTAGCGGGGGGGGAAGAGACCCAGTACTTC. Translating gives CASSQGLAGGEETQYF.

This clone is termed medium-sized (0.01 to 0.1%). The chain links TRBV18 to TRBJ1-6; 8 nucleotides match TRBD1. This CDR3 is built from 15 residues. The V and J ends lost 6 bases and 6 bases, in that order; junction bases with no gene match: 7. From germline, CDR1 is KGHSH and CDR2 LQKENI. The DNA for the CDR3 is TGTGCCAGCTCGAAGACAGGGGACCCTAATTCACCCCTCCACTTT. It yields the protein CASSKTGDPNSPLHF.

The chain couples TRBV11-2 to TRBJ2-3, with D possibly TRBD1 on 5 matching bases. This CDR3 comprises 17 residues. V lost 1 base and J lost 0, with 14 bases in between. Germline V gives CDR1 SGHAT, CDR2 FQNNGV. CDR3 DNA: TGTGCCAGCAGCTTAGTACTGTGGGGCACCAGCACAGATACGCAGTATTTT. It translates to CASSLVLWGTSTDTQYF.

V usage is TRBV4-1 and J usage is TRBJ1-6, with a tentative D call TRBD1 (5 bases). Trimming left V 4 bases short and J 8 bases short, with 15 bases between. Looked up from germline, CDR1 is MGHRA and CDR2 is YSYEKL. The CDR3 spans 15 residues. CDR3 bases: TGCGCCAGCAGCCGAGTAGGGGTTGGAGATTCACCCCTCCACTTT. Translating gives CASSRVGVGDSPLHF.

The V gene is TRBV7-6, the J gene TRBJ2-3, with D perhaps matching TRBD2 (5 bases). V shed 5 bases and J shed 4 bases, with 16 bases lying between them. The CDR3 contains 15 residues. CDR1 is SGHVS and CDR2 is FNYEAQ in the germline V gene. CDR3 DNA: TGTGCCAGCAGCATAACGCGGGTTTTCGCAGATACGCAGTATTTT. This encodes CASSITRVFADTQYF. Using reference TRBV7-6 and TRBJ2-3 for the parts outside the CDR3, the full variable domain is GAGVSQSPRYKVTKRGQDVALRCDPISGHVSLYWYRQALGQGPEFLTYFNYEAQQDKSGLPNDRFSAERPEGSISTLTIQRTEQRDSAMYRCASSITRVFADTQYFGPGTRLTVL.

The chain is built from TRBV28 and TRBJ2-5; D is unclear. Germline V gene data show CDR1 as MDHEN and CDR2 as SYDVKM. V lost 6 bases and J lost 3, with 5 bases in between. The CDR3 runs to 11 residues. The CDR3 protein is CASSSKETQYF. For the CDR3, the DNA is TGTGCCAGCAGCTCTAAAGAGACCCAGTACTTC.

The chain combines TRBV19 with TRBJ1-3, with D tentatively TRBD1 (6 bases). Germline CDR1 is LNHDA and CDR2 is SQIVND (reference sequence). V gave up 6 bases and J gave up 2 bases, with 20 bases separating them. The CDR3 covers 17 residues. The CDR3 nucleotides are TGTGCCAGTAGACCGTCGTCGGGGGCAGGAGCTGGAAACACCATATATTTT. Translating it yields CASRPSSGAGAGNTIYF.

The chain has TRBV11-2 and TRBJ2-7; the match to TRBD1 covers 7 bases. This CDR3 is built from 12 residues. Germline-derived CDR1 and CDR2 are SGHAT and FQNNGV. V trimming: 6 bases; J trimming: 6 bases; junction bases outside the gene matches: 5. The CDR3 nucleotides read TGTGCCAGCAGTCGACAGGGTATCGAGCAGTACTTC. Its translation: CASSRQGIEQYF. Using reference TRBV11-2 and TRBJ2-7 for the parts outside the CDR3, the full variable domain is EAGVAQSPRYKIIEKRQSVAFWCNPISGHATLYWYQQILGQGPKLLIQFQNNGVVDDSQLPKDRFSAERLKGVDSTLKIQPAKLEDSAVYLCASSRQGIEQYFGPGTRLTVT.

V usage is TRBV7-2 and J usage is TRBJ2-2; D is unclear. The CDR3 length is 15 residues. CDR1 SGHTA and CDR2 FQGNSA come from the germline V gene. Trimming removed 1 base at V and 3 bases at J, with 9 bases between. Written as DNA, the CDR3 is TGTGCCAGCAGCTTAGTTCTGTCGGACACCGGGGAGCTGTTTTTT. Translated, it gives CASSLVLSDTGELFF.